This T cell receptor beta chain was obtained from a study of CD8 T cells in Susac syndrome. Overall study results and limits: The authors found no clonal expansion in Susac syndrome CD4+ T cell repertoires. The study admitted that it had a relatively small number of individuals in its TCR sequencing and HLA analysis.

CDR1 LGHDT and CDR2 YNNKEL come from the germline V gene (reference sequence). With 5 bases removed from V and 0 bases from J, the gap between germline ends came to 14 bases. The CDR3 has 15 amino acids. Reverse transcription of roughly 0.45 to 1 ug RNA used random hexamers. TCRdb redid the calling of the immunoSEQ multiplex PCR reads with MiXCR, one entry per CDR3 protein. The sample lists tens of thousands of distinct CDR3 sequences, over 90% occurring once. Notes on this clonotype: Its antigen is undetermined.

Isolation of CD8+ and CD4+ T cells was performed negatively, whereas enrichment of TEMRA cells was done by FACS. Sequencing was done on a sample of CD4+ T cells from PBMCs. The TCR sequence derives from a human donor with Susac syndrome. This sequence joins TRBV3-1 and TRBJ2-7; no definite D call. CDR3 protein: CASSSLHRSSYEQYF. CDR3 coding DNA: TGTGCCAGCAGCTCCCTCCACAGATCCTCCTACGAGCAGTACTTC.